A selection of T cell receptor beta chains follows, all from one sample in a study of regulatory dendritic cells for organ transplantation. The table came from immunoSEQ multiplex PCR; TCRdb's copy has only in-frame clones and leaves some out. The data contain around 19,000 clones, about 70% of them singletons. The sequencing input was memory CD4+ T cells from blood. Receptor source: a human donor in good health. The CDR3 runs from the conserved cysteine through the conserved F or W. A D gene is named only where the DNA matches it firmly. Not every row has a clone size; where given, it reads once, few, many or a size class.

>NA|TRBJ1-2|TRBV5-1|TRBD1
TGCGCCAGCAGCTTGGCGGCACAGGGGGACTATGGCTACACCTTC
CASSLAAQGDYGYTF
>NA|TRBJ2-1|TRBV11-2|NA
TGTGCCAGCAGCCCCTTCAATGAGCAGTTCTTC
CASSPFNEQFF
>few|TRBJ1-5|TRBV2|NA
TGTGCCAGCAGGGGGCAGGTTAATCAGCCCCAGCATTTT
CASRGQVNQPQHF
>NA|TRBJ2-7|TRBV11-3|NA
TGTGCCAGTGGTATCGGGGGGCTCTCCTACGAGCAGTACTTC
CASGIGGLSYEQYF
>NA|TRBJ1-2|TRBV4-3|TRBD1
TGCGCCAGCAGCCAAGGGACAGGGTCTGTCTATGGCTACACCTTC
CASSQGTGSVYGYTF
>NA|TRBJ1-2|TRBV7-2|TRBD1
TGTGCCAGCAGCTTAGGCGGTTTGGAAAGGGGGCTTGGCTATGGCTACACCTTC
CASSLGGLERGLGYGYTF
>once|TRBJ1-3|TRBV6-1|NA
TGTGCCAGCAGTGGCCCCCGGGGGACTGGAAACACCATATATTTT
CASSGPRGTGNTIYF
>NA|TRBJ1-1|TRBV5-5|NA
TGTGCCAGCAGCGTTGGTTGGCGGGACTCGAACACTGAAGCTTTCTTT
CASSVGWRDSNTEAFF
>few|TRBJ1-2|TRBV18|NA
TGTGCCAGCTCCCCCAGTGACGGACAGAGTTATGGCTACACCTTC
CASSPSDGQSYGYTF
>NA|TRBJ2-1|TRBV5-1|NA
TGCGCCAGCAGCCCCCAGTCGAGGGGGTTCTACAATGAGCAGTTCTTC
CASSPQSRGFYNEQFF
>NA|TRBJ1-1|TRBV7-9|TRBD1
TGTGCCAGCAGTCGGTCGGACAGGGGGCGCGGGGCTTTCTTT
CASSRSDRGRGAFF
>NA|TRBJ1-1|TRBV5-1|TRBD1
TGCGCCAGCAGCTTGGCCGGGACAGACTACACTGAAGCTTTCTTT
CASSLAGTDYTEAFF
>NA|TRBJ1-2|TRBV10-3|TRBD1
TGTGCCATCACTCAAGGACAGGGGGCGATCTATGGCTACACCTTC
CAITQGQGAIYGYTF
>NA|TRBJ2-1|TRBV11-1|NA
TGTGCCAGCGGACTCAAACTAGAGGACGCGGCTTACAATGAGCAGTTCTTC
CASGLKLEDAAYNEQFF
>NA|TRBJ2-1|TRBV5-8|NA
TGTGCCAGCAGCCGGACTCGCGACAATGAGCAGTTCTTC
CASSRTRDNEQFF